This T cell receptor beta chain was documented in a study of T-cell reconstitution after alpha-beta-depleted transplantation in children. Germline-derived CDR1 and CDR2 are SEHNR and FQNEAQ (reference sequence). The CDR3 has 16 residues. V lost 5 bases and J lost 3, with 19 bases in between. Overall study findings and caveats: Once a year had passed after transplant, T-cell counts and diversity came mostly from newly produced T cells. The origin of alpha-beta T cells about two months after transplant was reportedly several hundred expanded graft clones. It was surviving recipient T cells and thymic progenitors that gave some patients high TCRbeta diversity at day 60.

To note about this clonotype: Antigen: not known.

TCRbeta library construction was performed incorporating unique molecular identifiers. TCRdb reprocessed the PCR reads via MiXCR and lists one record per CDR3 protein. The sample includes about 240,000 distinct CDR3 sequences, about 26% of them seen just once. The sample was PBMCs, taken before TCRalphabeta/CD19-depleted stem cell transplant. This TCR was sampled from a girl aged 2-10 years with Fanconi anemia, due to receive a stem cell transplant. The chain is built from TRBV7-9 and TRBJ1-2; D is undetermined. CDR3 loop: CASSPTATAAYYGYTF. The CDR3 DNA reads as TGTGCCAGCAGCCCAACCGCTACAGCGGCTTACTATGGCTACACCTTC.